These 4 T cell receptor beta chains share one sample of origin, sequenced in a study of CD8+ T cells in alopecia areata. In each case, RNA was isolated and then reverse transcribed into cDNA as the sequencing template. Generated by immunoSEQ multiplex PCR, the TCRdb table keeps only in-frame clones and is missing some. This sample yields about 190,000 clones, of which 60% to 70% are seen a single time; roughly 0.71% belongs to the top ten. Indicated treatment: oral pan-JAK inhibitor, 5-10 mg twice daily. The sample here was CD4+ T cells sorted from blood, taken at week 4, from a patient treated with tofacitinib. The receptors originated from a human donor with alopecia areata.

This clone was counted between two and nine times. This chain uses TRBV14 with TRBJ2-7; a possible D gene is TRBD2 (5 bases). Germline CDR1 is SGHDN and CDR2 is FVKESK. V gave up 1 base and J gave up 7 bases, with 11 bases separating them. The CDR3 contains 13 residues. The CDR3 here is CASSQGYPGEQYF. CDR3 coding DNA: TGTGCCAGCAGCCAAGGGTACCCGGGGGAGCAGTACTTC.

The chain recombines TRBV7-9 with TRBJ1-1; D gene ambiguous. V was clipped by 1 base and J by 0 bases, with 9 bases between them. This CDR3 has 15 amino acids. Germline CDR1 SEHNR, CDR2 FQNEAQ (reference sequence). The CDR3 bases are TGTGCCAGCAGCTTAGGTATAGCAATGAACACTGAAGCTTTCTTT. Its protein product is CASSLGIAMNTEAFF.

This sequence joins TRBV29-1 and TRBJ2-3; the match to TRBD2 covers 9 bases. The CDR3 sequence is 14 residues long. J was trimmed by 1 base and V by 5 bases; bases with no gene match: 4. Germline-derived CDR1 and CDR2 are SQVTM and ANQGSEA. The CDR3: CSVRSGSGTDTQYF. The DNA of the CDR3 is TGCAGCGTTCGTAGCGGGAGTGGCACAGATACGCAGTATTTT.

This clone came up many times. The chain has TRBV5-6 and TRBJ2-3; D is unresolved. With 0 bases removed from V and 4 bases from J, the gap between germline ends came to 3 bases. CDR1 SGHDT and CDR2 YYEEEE come from the germline V gene. This CDR3 contains 12 residues. The CDR3 is CASSLGSDTQYF. In DNA, the CDR3 is TGTGCCAGCAGCTTGGGTTCAGATACGCAGTATTTT.